Included here is one TCR beta chain sequence, with context. CDR3 length: 14 amino acids. The V and J ends lost 4 bases and 2 bases, in that order; junction bases with no gene match: 1. Germline CDR1 MGHRA, CDR2 YSYEKL. Everyone who took part was roughly 18 to 90 years old, and they came from 24 US areas. The record originates from a study of blood T cell repertoires in COVID-19. Only in-frame clones appear in the TCRdb table, and some are missing; sequencing was by immunoSEQ multiplex PCR. The sample has a few hundred thousand clones; about 87% are singletons. The sequence derives from a man between 25 and 39 years old who had recovered from COVID-19. The chain couples TRBV4-1 to TRBJ1-2; 10 positions match TRBD1. Material for sequencing was PBMCs or T cells enriched from blood (not recorded which). This CDR3 reads CASSPGQGNYGYTF. The CDR3 nucleotides are TGCGCCAGCAGCCCGGGACAGGGGAACTATGGCTACACCTTC.